Included here is one T cell receptor beta chain sequence, with context. The antigen is not known. Possible read error: a much larger clone is one base away. The data originate from a study of post-analysis software for immune sequencing data. Study-level results: Batch-matched samples strongly co-clustered by F measure.

Unique molecular identifiers tagged the TCR beta cDNA libraries. TCRdb independently ran MiXCR on the PCR reads; one entry per CDR3 protein. Here the sample spans just over 250,000 distinct CDR3 sequences, 35% to 40% being singletons. The specimen was blood. The sequence derives from a girl under 18 with multiple sclerosis.

The CDR3 nucleotides read TGTGCCAGCAGCCACCGCCCGGGGGCGCCTTCCTGCGAGCAGTACTTC. Protein product: CASSHRPGAPSCEQYF. The J gene is TRBJ2-7, the V gene TRBV4-2, with D perhaps being TRBD1 or TRBD2 (6 bases each). The CDR3 has 16 amino acids. Germline CDR1 is LGHNA and CDR2 is YNFKEQ.